This T cell receptor beta chain was sequenced during a study of blood T cell repertoires in COVID-19. V was cut by 0 bases and J by 0 bases, with 14 bases left in between. Germline CDR1 SGHDT, CDR2 YYEEEE. The CDR3 extends over 17 amino acids. Clones were sequenced by immunoSEQ multiplex PCR, and TCRdb holds only the in-frame ones, with some missing. The data show over 200,000 clones, about nine tenths seen once. Each participant's cohort was designated according to participant-reported clinical history. This clone was counted once. This chain links TRBV5-6 with TRBJ2-3, with D perhaps matching TRBD2 (6 bases). This receptor was identified in a man between 18 and 35 years old who had recovered from COVID-19. Sequenced: PBMCs or T cells enriched from blood (not recorded which). The CDR3 bases are TGTGCCAGCAGCTTGGCCTGGGAACTAGCAAGCACAGATACGCAGTATTTT. As protein: CASSLAWELASTDTQYF.